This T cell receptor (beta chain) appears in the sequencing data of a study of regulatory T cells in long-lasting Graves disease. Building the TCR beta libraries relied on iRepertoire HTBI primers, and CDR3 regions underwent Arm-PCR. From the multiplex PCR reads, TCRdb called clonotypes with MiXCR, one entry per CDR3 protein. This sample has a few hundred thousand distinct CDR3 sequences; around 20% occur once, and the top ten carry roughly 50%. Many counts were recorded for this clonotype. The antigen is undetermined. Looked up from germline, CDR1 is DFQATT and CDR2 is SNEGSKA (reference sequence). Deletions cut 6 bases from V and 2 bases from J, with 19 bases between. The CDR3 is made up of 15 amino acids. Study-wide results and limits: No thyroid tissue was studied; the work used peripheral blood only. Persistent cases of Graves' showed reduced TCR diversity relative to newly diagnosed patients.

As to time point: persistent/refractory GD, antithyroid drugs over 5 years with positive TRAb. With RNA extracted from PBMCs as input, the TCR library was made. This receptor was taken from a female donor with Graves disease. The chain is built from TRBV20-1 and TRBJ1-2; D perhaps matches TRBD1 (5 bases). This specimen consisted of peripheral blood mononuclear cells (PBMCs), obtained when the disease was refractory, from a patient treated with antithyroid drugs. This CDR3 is CSATPEGRPNYGYTF. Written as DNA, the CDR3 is TGCAGTGCCACCCCCGAGGGGCGTCCCAACTATGGCTACACCTTC.